The next 19 T cell receptor beta chains were all read from a single sample in a study of identical twins. TCRdb used MiXCR to reprocess the 5' RACE reads, holding one entry per CDR3 protein. The sample shows approximately 590,000 distinct CDR3 sequences, 9.6% of them seen only once. This sample also appeared in a second study, on yellow fever vaccine responses in identical twins.

What was sequenced was PBMCs. The receptors were sampled from a woman aged 18-30 years in good health.

This clonotype appeared a few times. The chain couples TRBV20-1 to TRBJ1-2, with D possibly being TRBD1 (5 bases). Germline CDR1 and CDR2: DFQATT and SNEGSKA (reference sequence). The V gene lost 2 bases and the J gene lost 3 bases, with 13 bases spanning the gap. This CDR3 spans 14 amino acids. The CDR3 bases are TGCAGTGCTAGATCTGGGGGTCTGGACTATGGCTACACCTTC. Protein: CSARSGGLDYGYTF.

V usage is TRBV7-2 and J usage is TRBJ2-7; no clear D gene. CDR3 length: 16 amino acids. Looked up from germline, CDR1 is SGHTA and CDR2 is FQGNSA. V lost 5 bases to trimming and J lost 2 bases, with 19 bases between them. The CDR3 spells CASSPILARPAYEQYF. The CDR3, as DNA: TGTGCCAGCAGCCCCATCTTGGCTAGGCCGGCCTACGAGCAGTACTTC.

The chain is built from TRBV28 and TRBJ2-5; tentative D call: TRBD1 (5 bases). The CDR3 spans 17 residues. The germline gives CDR1 MDHEN, CDR2 SYDVKM. Trimming shortened V by 4 bases and J by 5 bases, and 23 bases separated the two germline ends. CDR3 protein: CASSSTLGPGLRETQYF. The CDR3 nucleotides read TGTGCCAGCAGTTCTACCCTCGGCCCAGGGCTGAGGGAGACCCAGTACTTC.

This clonotype was recorded at least ten times. This sequence joins TRBV4-3 and TRBJ2-7; 7 bases match TRBD2. The V gene end was trimmed by 1 base and the J gene end by 6 bases; junction bases not matched to a gene: 6. The CDR3 totals 14 residues. Germline lookup yields CDR1 LGHNA and CDR2 YSLEER. The CDR3 sequence is CASSQVWGGVEQYF. The DNA of the CDR3 is TGCGCCAGCAGCCAAGTTTGGGGAGGGGTCGAGCAGTACTTC.

There are a few counts of this clonotype. This rearrangement joins TRBV7-2 to TRBJ2-7; 7 nucleotides match TRBD2. The CDR3 loop spans 14 amino acids. The germline V gene encodes CDR1 SGHTA and CDR2 FQGNSA. The V and J ends lost 5 bases and 2 bases, in that order; junction bases with no gene match: 6. The CDR3 protein is CASSRPGGAYEQYF. The CDR3 DNA reads as TGTGCCAGCAGCCGCCCGGGGGGAGCCTACGAGCAGTACTTC.

This clonotype was found many times. The rearrangement uses TRBV5-1 and TRBJ2-7, with 8 bases lining up with TRBD1. The J segment lost 3 bases and the V segment lost 4 bases, leaving 3 bases of the junction unmatched. The CDR3 has 13 residues. CDR1 is SGHRS and CDR2 is YFSETQ in the germline V gene. CDR3: CASSAGTGYEQYF. The CDR3 coding sequence is TGCGCCAGCAGCGCCGGGACAGGCTACGAGCAGTACTTC.

This clonotype was counted many times. V and J are TRBV7-6 and TRBJ2-2, with a weak D call TRBD2 (6 bases). The CDR3 is 16 amino acids. Trimming pared 4 bases from V and 1 base from J, leaving 13 bases between. The V gene's germline CDR1 is SGHVS and CDR2 FNYEAQ. Written as DNA, the CDR3 is TGTGCCAGCAGCTCGGCCAAGGGACTGAACACCGGGGAGCTGTTTTTT. It yields the protein CASSSAKGLNTGELFF. The variable domain in full, completed from reference TRBV7-6 and TRBJ2-2, reads GAGVSQSPRYKVTKRGQDVALRCDPISGHVSLYWYRQALGQGPEFLTYFNYEAQQDKSGLPNDRFSAERPEGSISTLTIQRTEQRDSAMYRCASSSAKGLNTGELFFGEGSRLTVL.

This clonotype occurred many times. The genes are TRBV3-1 and TRBJ2-7; no firm D call. V was trimmed by 5 bases and J by 2 bases, leaving 10 bases between them. Germline CDR1 reads LGHDT; CDR2 reads YNNKEL (reference sequence). The CDR3 length is 13 residues. The CDR3 protein is CASSSTVPYEQYF. CDR3 bases: TGTGCCAGCAGCTCCACAGTTCCCTACGAGCAGTACTTC.

This clonotype was detected ten times or more. The chain links TRBV20-1 to TRBJ2-2, with 11 positions matching TRBD2. J lost 2 bases, V lost 0 bases, and 11 bases had no gene match. Germline V CDR1 and CDR2: DFQATT, SNEGSKA (reference sequence). The CDR3 runs to 19 residues. CDR3 sequence (DNA): TGCAGTGCTAGAGATCCAGTGCCCACTAGCGGGGGTAACACCGGGGAGCTGTTTTTT. Protein product: CSARDPVPTSGGNTGELFF.

This clonotype was counted at least ten times. The J gene is TRBJ2-1, the V gene TRBV11-2; D gene uncertain. In germline, CDR1 is SGHAT, CDR2 FQNNGV. This CDR3 comprises 16 residues. V dropped 5 bases and J dropped 1 base, with 15 bases sitting between them. CDR3 residues: CASSLFTGISYNEQFF. The CDR3 nucleotides read TGTGCCAGCAGCCTTTTCACTGGGATTTCCTACAATGAGCAGTTCTTC.

There are a few counts of this clonotype. V gene TRBV15 combines with J gene TRBJ2-5; D might be TRBD1 or TRBD2, each matching 7 bases. The CDR3 has 14 amino acids. The germline V gene has CDR1 LNHNV and CDR2 YYDKDF (reference sequence). Trimming left V 6 bases short and J 4 bases short, with 15 bases between. The CDR3 DNA is TGTGCCACCAGAGGAGCAGGGGGGGGAGAGACCCAGTACTTC. Protein sequence: CATRGAGGGETQYF.

This clonotype was observed many times. The rearrangement links TRBV5-6 to TRBJ2-1; D gene uncertain. With 3 bases removed from V and 6 bases from J, the gap between germline ends came to 10 bases. The CDR3 runs to 13 residues. Germline V lookup: CDR1 SGHDT, CDR2 YYEEEE. The CDR3 nucleotides read TGTGCCAGCAGCTCAAACCCGGGCAATGAGCAGTTCTTC. Protein sequence: CASSSNPGNEQFF.

The chain is built from TRBV7-6 and TRBJ2-7; TRBD1 matches at 9 bases. The CDR3 length is 14 residues. The germline gives CDR1 SGHVS, CDR2 FNYEAQ. V shed 4 bases and J 7 bases; nucleotides not matched to a gene: 8. The CDR3 DNA reads TGTGCCAGCAGCTCACGCGACAGGGGGTGGGAGCAGTACTTC. Residues: CASSSRDRGWEQYF.

V and J are TRBV6-1 and TRBJ2-3; D remains unclear. Looked up from germline, CDR1 is MNHNS and CDR2 is SASEGT. Trimming pared 6 bases from V and 0 bases from J, leaving 13 bases between. The CDR3 has 15 residues. The CDR3 DNA is TGTGCCAGCAGACGCCTCCAGAGTAGCACAGATACGCAGTATTTT. Translated: CASRRLQSSTDTQYF.

The sample holds many counts of this clonotype. The chain carries TRBV15 and TRBJ2-7, with D unclear. The CDR3 consists of 14 residues. V lost 0 bases and J lost 4, with 10 bases in between. CDR1 is LNHNV and CDR2 is YYDKDF in the germline V gene (reference sequence). CDR3 region: CATSRDLNLYEQYF. The CDR3 coding sequence is TGTGCCACCAGCAGAGATCTGAACCTGTACGAGCAGTACTTC. Drawing the rest from reference TRBV15 and TRBJ2-7, the complete variable domain is DAMVIQNPRYQVTQFGKPVTLSCSQTLNHNVMYWYQQKSSQAPKLLFHYYDKDFNNEADTPDNFQSRRPNTSFCFLDIRSPGLGDTAMYLCATSRDLNLYEQYFGPGTRLTVT.

As for this clonotype: A junction end diverges from the germline sequence, so it may reflect a read error. J is TRBJ2-5 and V is TRBV7-7, with D maybe TRBD2 (6 bases). The CDR3 totals 14 residues. Germline V gene data show CDR1 as SSHAT and CDR2 as FNYEAQ (reference sequence). The CDR3 loop reads CASSYGGFTETQYF. In nucleotides, the CDR3 is TGTGCTAGCAGCTATGGGGGGTTCACAGAGACCCAGTACTTC. The entire variable domain, with the rest obtained from reference TRBV7-7 and TRBJ2-5, is as follows: GAGVSQSPRYKVTKRGQDVTLRCDPISSHATLYWYQQALGQGPEFLTYFNYEAQPDKSGLPSDRFSAERPEGSISTLTIQRTEQRDSAMYRCASSYGGFTETQYFGPGTRLLVL.

A few counts support this clonotype. The V call is TRBV20-1, the J call TRBJ2-1; no clear D gene. CDR3 length: 13 residues. Trimming left V 6 bases short and J 3 bases short, with 12 bases between. Germline V CDR1 and CDR2: DFQATT, SNEGSKA (reference sequence). CDR3 in DNA: TGCAGTGCCCTGCGCCCTAGCTACAATGAGCAGTTCTTC. It is translated as CSALRPSYNEQFF.

The chain employs TRBV7-3 and TRBJ2-3; D is possibly TRBD1 (6 bases). This CDR3 comprises 14 residues. Germline CDR1 is SGHTA and CDR2 is FQGTGA. V lost 5 bases and J lost 6, with 15 bases in between. The CDR3: CASSPTRGSDTQYF. In DNA, the CDR3 is TGTGCCAGCAGCCCAACGAGGGGGTCGGATACGCAGTATTTT.

In this sample, this clonotype turned up many times. The chain couples TRBV10-3 to TRBJ2-3, with D possibly matching TRBD1 (6 bases). Germline V lookup: CDR1 ENHRY, CDR2 SYGVKD. Trimming removed 0 bases at V and 7 bases at J, with 8 bases between. There are 13 residues in the CDR3. CDR3 sequence (DNA): TGTGCCATCAGTGAGTCAGGGGGAAATACGCAGTATTTT. Translated, it gives CAISESGGNTQYF.